The following is a TCR beta chain sequence with its context. Its antigen is still unknown. Described time point: week 47, end of study. The vaccine gave 300 ug of a 20-mer mutant IDH1 peptide subcutaneously per dose. Newly diagnosed WHO grade 3 or 4 IDH1-mutant, ATRX-lost astrocytomas were identified in the donors. Produced via immunoSEQ multiplex PCR; TCRdb's table is partial and in-frame only. The sample lists roughly 86,000 clones; just under 90% were seen once. This entry is derived from a study of a mutant IDH1 vaccine in newly diagnosed glioma. The study's findings and limits: Variations in leading peripheral T cell clonotypes appeared to have no connection with pseudoprogression.

The CDR3 covers 15 residues. J was trimmed by 7 bases and V by 4 bases; bases with no gene match: 7. Germline CDR1 and CDR2: MNHEY and SVGAGI. Here the sequenced sample was PBMCs, taken from a glioma patient whose treatment included an IDH1 peptide vaccine. The gene calls are TRBV6-5 and TRBJ2-1; 10 positions match TRBD2. The TCR was taken from a woman in her forties or fifties with glioma. The CDR3 DNA sequence: TGTGCCAGCAGTTTTATTAGCGGGAGGAGGAATGAGCAGTTCTTC. Protein: CASSFISGRRNEQFF.